Presented here are 27 T cell receptor beta chains from one specimen sequenced in a study of T-cell memory formation after mild COVID-19. From the 5' RACE reads, TCRdb called clonotypes with MiXCR, one entry per CDR3 protein. The sample has about 560,000 distinct CDR3 sequences, roughly 21% seen once. The sequencing input was PBMCs or a T cell subset sorted from them (not recorded which). The source is an adult woman who had mild COVID-19 (a few samples of this study predate the infection). Cell type and time point are not known.

This rearrangement joins TRBV12-3 or TRBV12-4 to TRBJ2-1, with TRBD1 matching 10 bases. The CDR3 runs 16 residues. V shed 5 bases, J shed 8 bases, and the junction held 12 bases outside the gene matches. DNA of the CDR3: TGTGCCAGCAGTCGAATCCGGGACAGGGGTTACGATGAGCAGTTCTTC. Residues: CASSRIRDRGYDEQFF.

The chain recombines TRBV10-3 with TRBJ2-3, with 9 bases that match TRBD1. CDR1 is ENHRY, CDR2 SYGVKD, per germline. The length of the CDR3 is 15 residues. The V segment lost 10 bases and the J segment 2 bases; nucleotides outside the gene matches: 10. CDR3 in DNA: TGTGCCAACGCCCCGGGACAGGGCCTCACAGATACGCAGTATTTT. Protein: CANAPGQGLTDTQYF.

The chain carries TRBV12-3 or TRBV12-4 and TRBJ2-3; D unclear. The CDR3 runs to 16 residues. Trimming took 3 bases from V and 0 from J, leaving 13 bases between them. The CDR3 protein is CASSFGLIESTDTQYF. The CDR3 DNA is TGTGCCAGCAGTTTCGGTTTGATAGAGAGCACAGATACGCAGTATTTT.

The chain recombines TRBV5-1 with TRBJ2-7; D gene ambiguous. The length of the CDR3 is 13 residues. Deletions cut 4 bases from V and 6 bases from J, with 14 bases between. Germline-derived CDR1 and CDR2 are SGHRS and YFSETQ. The CDR3 nucleotides read TGCGCCAGCAGCACAGATAATGGGCTCGAGCAGTACTTC. This encodes CASSTDNGLEQYF. Looking up the rest from reference TRBV5-1 and TRBJ2-7 gives the full variable domain: KAGVTQTPRYLIKTRGQQVTLSCSPISGHRSVSWYQQTPGQGLQFLFEYFSETQRNKGNFPGRFSGRQFSNSRSEMNVSTLELGDSALYLCASSTDNGLEQYFGPGTRLTVT.

This clonotype was recorded many times. The V call is TRBV6-2 or TRBV6-3, the J call TRBJ2-6; possible D gene TRBD1, 6 bases. Trimming removed 2 bases at V and 2 bases at J, with 7 bases between. The length of the CDR3 is 15 residues. Germline values: CDR1 MNHEY, CDR2 SVGEGT. CDR3 amino acids: CASSYQGTGANVLTF. DNA for the CDR3: TGTGCCAGCAGTTACCAGGGGACTGGGGCCAACGTCCTGACTTTC.

The CDR3 DNA reads as TGTGCCAGCAGTTACGACCGCCAGGACGCCAACAATGAGCAGTTCTTC. Amino acids: CASSYDRQDANNEQFF. The chain joins TRBV25-1 to TRBJ2-1, with D uncertain. This CDR3 has 16 residues. With 5 bases removed from V and 5 bases from J, the gap between germline ends came to 19 bases. Germline V gene sequence: CDR1 MGHDK, CDR2 SYGVNS. The full variable domain, rest sourced from reference TRBV25-1 and TRBJ2-1, is EADIYQTPRYLVIGTGKKITLECSQTMGHDKMYWYQQDPGMELHLIHYSYGVNSTEKGDLSSESTVSRIRTEHFPLTLESARPSHTSQYLCASSYDRQDANNEQFFGPGTRLTVL.

This clonotype showed up just a few times. The chain couples TRBV5-5 to TRBJ2-5; 7 nucleotides match TRBD1. Per germline, CDR1 SGHKS and CDR2 YYEKEE (reference sequence). The CDR3 is made up of 14 amino acids. V dropped 0 bases and J dropped 7; count of bases not matched to a gene: 6. CDR3 bases: TGTGCCAGCAGCTTGGGTCAGGGGGTTGGGACCCAGTACTTC. Translating gives CASSLGQGVGTQYF.

This clonotype was seen a few times. The gene calls are TRBV5-1 and TRBJ2-1; the match to TRBD2 covers 9 bases. Germline CDR1 reads SGHRS; CDR2 reads YFSETQ. V shed 3 bases, J shed 8 bases, and the junction held 6 bases outside the gene matches. The CDR3 consists of 14 residues. The DNA of the CDR3 is TGCGCCAGCAGCTCTAGCGGGGTAGACGATGAGCAGTTCTTC. The encoded protein is CASSSSGVDDEQFF.

This clonotype occurred a few times. The chain carries TRBV4-1 and TRBJ1-1; the D gene is possibly TRBD1 (5 bases). The germline V gene encodes CDR1 MGHRA and CDR2 YSYEKL. The CDR3 length is 13 residues. V was cut by 5 bases and J by 5 bases, with 12 bases left in between. The chain's CDR3 is CASSKVRGTEAFF. The CDR3 DNA follows: TGCGCCAGCAGCAAGGTCCGGGGGACTGAAGCTTTCTTT.

This clonotype was seen a handful of times. The rearrangement links TRBV5-1 to TRBJ2-1; 7 bases are shared with TRBD2. Germline lookup yields CDR1 SGHRS and CDR2 YFSETQ. The V gene end was trimmed by 4 bases and the J gene end by 9 bases; junction bases not matched to a gene: 10. The CDR3 contains 14 residues. The CDR3 DNA reads as TGCGCCAGCAGCCAACTAGCGACAACTAGTGAGCAGTTCTTC. This codes for CASSQLATTSEQFF.

This clonotype was observed a few times. The chain uses TRBV5-4 and TRBJ2-1; perhaps TRBD2 as D (6 bases). Trimming removed 6 bases from V and 8 bases from J, with 15 bases in between. This CDR3 comprises 13 residues. Per the germline V gene, CDR1 is SGHNT and CDR2 is YYREEE (reference sequence). The CDR3 region has the DNA TGTGCCAGCATACGACTAGGCGGAGATGAGCAGTTCTTC. Translating gives CASIRLGGDEQFF.

J is TRBJ2-1 and V is TRBV2; D gene unclear. The V gene lost 7 bases and the J gene lost 5 bases, with 9 bases spanning the gap. CDR1 is SNHLY and CDR2 is FYNNEI in the germline V gene. The CDR3 has 12 amino acids. The CDR3 nucleotides are TGTGCCAGCAAATCCCTGAACAATGAGCAGTTCTTC. Amino acid sequence: CASKSLNNEQFF.

The J gene is TRBJ1-3, the V gene TRBV4-2; D remains ambiguous. The length of the CDR3 is 15 residues. V gave up 0 bases and J gave up 3 bases, with 9 bases separating them. Germline V gives CDR1 LGHNA, CDR2 YNFKEQ. The CDR3 reads CASSQDEEGGNTIYF. CDR3 sequence (DNA): TGTGCCAGCAGCCAAGACGAAGAGGGTGGAAACACCATATATTTT.

This clonotype came up a few times. The chain joins TRBV12-3 or TRBV12-4 to TRBJ1-5; D gene ambiguous. V dropped 2 bases and J dropped 10 bases, with 12 bases sitting between them. The CDR3 covers 13 residues. CDR3 nucleotides: TGTGCCAGCAGTTTAAGGACTTATGACCCCCAGCATTTT. Translated, it gives CASSLRTYDPQHF.

This clonotype was found a few times. This chain joins TRBV7-9 and TRBJ2-7; D remains ambiguous. Germline CDR1 is SEHNR and CDR2 is FQNEAQ (reference sequence). Between the trimmed V and J ends, which lost 6 bases and 3 bases, there was a span of 12 bases. The CDR3 runs 13 residues. CDR3 sequence (DNA): TGTGCCAGCAGATTCTCTAGGGACTACGAGCAGTACTTC. This sequence encodes CASRFSRDYEQYF.

The J gene is TRBJ1-2, the V gene TRBV10-3, with 9 positions matching TRBD1. This CDR3 contains 15 residues. The germline CDR1 and CDR2 sequences are ENHRY and SYGVKD. V shed 6 bases and J 2 bases; nucleotides not matched to a gene: 7. CDR3 in DNA: TGTGCCATCAGCGGGGGACAGGGAAAAAACTATGGCTACACCTTC. Residues: CAISGGQGKNYGYTF.

This clonotype has more than one count but fewer than ten. This chain connects TRBV6-1 to TRBJ2-3; 12 positions match TRBD2. Per the germline V gene, CDR1 is MNHNS and CDR2 is SASEGT. V shed 4 bases and J 8 bases; nucleotides not matched to a gene: 4. The CDR3 contains 14 residues. CDR3 protein: CASSVSSGGGTQYF. The CDR3, as DNA: TGTGCCAGCAGTGTGTCTAGCGGGGGGGGTACGCAGTATTTT.

The chain carries TRBV7-6 and TRBJ2-7; no clear D. Trimming took 5 bases from V and 1 from J, leaving 15 bases between them. The CDR3 spans 15 residues. In germline, CDR1 is SGHVS, CDR2 FNYEAQ. The DNA of the CDR3 is TGTGCCAGCAGCCAGCTCCCTGACCCGTCCTACGAGCAGTACTTC. It codes for CASSQLPDPSYEQYF.

In its sample, this clonotype was seen a few times. The chain has TRBV21-1 and TRBJ2-1; the table's TRBD1 call for D was not verified on the DNA. TRBV21-1 is classified as a pseudogene. The CDR3 consists of 16 residues. In DNA form, the CDR3 reads TGTGCCAGCAGCGAGCAGGGGTTACGCTCCTACAATGAGCAGTTCTTC. Translation: CASSEQGLRSYNEQFF.

The gene calls are TRBV4-1 and TRBJ2-1, with 15 bases aligning to TRBD2. Germline assignment: CDR1 MGHRA and CDR2 YSYEKL. The CDR3 covers 17 residues. V dropped 4 bases and J dropped 4; count of bases not matched to a gene: 5. The CDR3 loop reads CASSPRGLAGGYNEQFF. CDR3 DNA sequence: TGCGCCAGCAGCCCTAGAGGACTAGCGGGAGGGTACAATGAGCAGTTCTTC.

In its sample, this clonotype was seen a few times. The rearrangement links TRBV20-1 to TRBJ1-2; maybe TRBD1 (5 bases). The CDR3 runs to 12 residues. Germline V lookup: CDR1 DFQATT, CDR2 SNEGSKA (reference sequence). V gave up 5 bases and J gave up 5 bases, with 12 bases separating them. The CDR3 is CSAVYGTYGYTF. CDR3 in DNA: TGCAGTGCTGTATACGGGACTTATGGCTACACCTTC.

The chain couples TRBV29-1 to TRBJ2-7; 12 positions agree with TRBD1. There are 15 residues in the CDR3. Trimming at V came to 7 bases and at J to 3 bases, leaving 10 bases not matched to a gene. CDR1 is SQVTM and CDR2 is ANQGSEA in the germline V gene. The CDR3 nucleotides are TGCAGCGGAACCGGGACAGGGGGCTTGGGCTACGAGCAGTACTTC. Translated, it gives CSGTGTGGLGYEQYF.

The chain joins TRBV30 to TRBJ2-1; 7 bases are shared with TRBD2. After removal of 4 bases from V and 7 bases from J, the junction contained 7 bases not matched to a gene. Germline loops: CDR1 GTSNPN, CDR2 SVGIG (reference sequence). The CDR3 consists of 13 residues. CDR3 coding DNA: TGTGCCTGGAATCCGGGACTACCTAATGAGCAGTTCTTC. Amino acids: CAWNPGLPNEQFF. Using reference TRBV30 and TRBJ2-1 for the parts outside the CDR3, the full variable domain is SQTIHQWPATLVQPVGSPLSLECTVEGTSNPNLYWYRQAAGRGLQLLFYSVGIGQISSEVPQNLSASRPQDRQFILSSKKLLLSDSGFYLCAWNPGLPNEQFFGPGTRLTVL.

The V call is TRBV7-3, the J call TRBJ2-5; 7 nucleotides line up with TRBD1. Germline V gene lookup returns CDR1 SGHTA and CDR2 FQGTGA. After removal of 5 bases from V and 0 bases from J, the junction contained 6 bases not matched to a gene. The CDR3 is made up of 15 amino acids. CDR3 nucleotide sequence: TGTGCCAGCAGCCCCGGGACAGCTAACCAAGAGACCCAGTACTTC. Its translation: CASSPGTANQETQYF.

J is TRBJ2-5 and V is TRBV20-1, with 14 bases that match TRBD2. In germline, CDR1 is DFQATT, CDR2 SNEGSKA (reference sequence). With 0 bases clipped from V and 2 bases from J, the junction kept 11 bases outside the gene matches. This CDR3 comprises 19 residues. The CDR3 loop is CSARDGARLAGGPQETQYF. DNA of the CDR3: TGCAGTGCTAGAGATGGGGCCCGACTAGCGGGAGGGCCACAAGAGACCCAGTACTTC.

This clonotype showed up just a few times. The genes are TRBV2 and TRBJ1-1; D remains ambiguous. The V gene's germline CDR1 is SNHLY and CDR2 FYNNEI. V lost 4 bases and J 1 base, leaving 10 bases between the germline ends. This CDR3 region has 14 residues. CDR3 loop: CASSGASENTEAFF. The CDR3 DNA is TGTGCCAGCAGTGGAGCGTCAGAGAACACTGAAGCTTTCTTT.

This clonotype was recorded a few times. This chain joins TRBV12-3 or TRBV12-4 and TRBJ2-3; TRBD1 agrees at 10 bases. The junction had 12 bases not matched to a gene; V was cut back by 6 bases and J by 6 bases. The CDR3 covers 16 residues. The CDR3 reads CASRPAPGQGSDTQYF. CDR3 DNA: TGTGCCAGCAGACCTGCTCCGGGACAGGGGAGTGATACGCAGTATTTT.